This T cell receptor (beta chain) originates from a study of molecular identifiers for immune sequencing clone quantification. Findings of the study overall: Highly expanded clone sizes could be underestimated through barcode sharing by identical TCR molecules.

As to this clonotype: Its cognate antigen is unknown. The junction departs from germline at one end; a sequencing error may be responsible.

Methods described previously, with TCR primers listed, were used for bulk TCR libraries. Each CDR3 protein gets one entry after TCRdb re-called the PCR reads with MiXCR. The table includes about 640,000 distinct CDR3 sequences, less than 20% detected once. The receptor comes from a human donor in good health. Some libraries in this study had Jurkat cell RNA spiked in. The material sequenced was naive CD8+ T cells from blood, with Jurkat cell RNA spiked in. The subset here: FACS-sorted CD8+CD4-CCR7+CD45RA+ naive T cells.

The chain's CDR3 is CANSLRGQVEGTEAFF. As DNA, the CDR3 is TGTGCCAACAGTTTACGCGGACAGGTGGAGGGCACTGAAGCTTTCTTT. The chain recombines TRBV27 with TRBJ1-1, with 7 positions matching TRBD1. CDR1 and CDR2 from the germline V gene are MNHEY and SMNVEV (reference sequence). The CDR3 contains 16 residues.